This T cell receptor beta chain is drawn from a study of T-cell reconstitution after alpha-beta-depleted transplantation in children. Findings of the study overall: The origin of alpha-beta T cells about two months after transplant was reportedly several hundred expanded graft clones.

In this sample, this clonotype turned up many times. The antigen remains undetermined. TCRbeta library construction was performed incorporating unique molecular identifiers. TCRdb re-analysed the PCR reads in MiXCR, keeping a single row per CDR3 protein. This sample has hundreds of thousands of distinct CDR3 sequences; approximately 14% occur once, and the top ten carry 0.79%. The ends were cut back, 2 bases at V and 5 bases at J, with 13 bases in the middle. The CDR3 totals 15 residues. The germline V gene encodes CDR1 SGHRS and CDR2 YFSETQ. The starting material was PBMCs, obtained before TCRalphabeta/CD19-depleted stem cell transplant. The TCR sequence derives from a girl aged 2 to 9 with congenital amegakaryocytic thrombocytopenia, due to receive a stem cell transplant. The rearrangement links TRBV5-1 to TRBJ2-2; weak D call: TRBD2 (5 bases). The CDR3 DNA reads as TGCGCCAGCAGCTTCGCCCTTCCGGGGACCGGGGAGCTGTTTTTT. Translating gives CASSFALPGTGELFF.